This T cell receptor (beta chain) was sequenced in a study of early T cells in non-severe SARS-CoV-2 infection. The library protocol tagged individual cDNA molecules with unique molecular identifiers. In TCRdb, the 5' RACE reads were re-called with MiXCR into one record per CDR3 protein. The sample includes 50,000 to 60,000 distinct CDR3 sequences, approximately 12% of them seen just once. Trimming at V came to 5 bases and at J to 10 bases, leaving 8 bases not matched to a gene. Germline V CDR1 and CDR2: SQVTM, ANQGSEA. This CDR3 is built from 14 residues. V and J are TRBV29-1 and TRBJ2-1; 13 bases line up with TRBD2. This TCR was recovered from an adult who was a healthcare worker with PCR-confirmed SARS-CoV-2 infection or an uninfected control (not recorded which). The material sequenced was whole blood. CDR3 loop: CSVTLAGGRLEQFF. As DNA, the CDR3 is TGCAGCGTTACACTAGCGGGGGGGAGGTTGGAGCAGTTCTTC.